One and the same sample provided the 32 T cell receptor beta chains below, sequenced in a study of long-term antiretroviral therapy in people with HIV. Researchers ran immunoSEQ v3.0 at survey level. Data came from immunoSEQ multiplex PCR; TCRdb stores just in-frame clones and leaves some out. The sample contains roughly 28,000 clones, approximately 91% of which appear only once. Here the sequenced sample was unsorted PBMCs, taken 3.1 years after starting antiretroviral therapy. Source of these receptors: a young man with HIV.

The rearrangement joins TRBV14 to TRBJ2-2, with no clear D. The CDR3 loop spans 11 amino acids. Trimming took off 1 base at V and 6 bases at J, with 0 bases between the two ends. CDR1 is SGHDN and CDR2 is FVKESK in the germline V gene. The CDR3 DNA reads as TGTGCCAGCAGCCAAGCCGGGGAGCTGTTTTTT. Its translation: CASSQAGELFF.

The CDR3 nucleotides read TGTGCCAGCAGCTTAGGAGTAAGGATCTACGAGCAGTACTTC. Its translation: CASSLGVRIYEQYF. V usage is TRBV7-9 and J usage is TRBJ2-7; no reliable D call. Trimming took off 1 base at V and 3 bases at J, with 10 bases between the two ends. CDR1 is SEHNR, CDR2 FQNEAQ, per germline (reference sequence). The CDR3 totals 14 residues.

The J gene is TRBJ2-7, the V gene TRBV5-4; possible D gene TRBD1, 6 bases. V was shortened by 4 bases and J by 4 bases, with 15 bases between the two germline ends. This CDR3 region has 14 residues. Germline V gene sequence: CDR1 SGHNT, CDR2 YYREEE (reference sequence). The CDR3 is CASSQGGSRYEQYF. The CDR3 nucleotides are TGTGCCAGCAGCCAAGGGGGTTCCAGGTACGAGCAGTACTTC. Variable domain in full (rest from reference TRBV5-4 and TRBJ2-7): ETGVTQSPTHLIKTRGQQVTLRCSSQSGHNTVSWYQQALGQGPQFIFQYYREEENGRGNFPPRFSGLQFPNYSSELNVNALELDDSALYLCASSQGGSRYEQYFGPGTRLTVT.

The genes are TRBV12-5 and TRBJ2-5; 10 bases align to TRBD2. The germline gives CDR1 LGHNT, CDR2 FRNRAP. The length of the CDR3 is 18 residues. The ends lost 1 base at V and 7 bases at J; junction bases unmatched: 15. The CDR3, as DNA: TGTGCTAGTGGTTTGGGGACTAGCGGAAGATCGGGGCGAGGGACCCAGTACTTC. This codes for CASGLGTSGRSGRGTQYF.

V usage is TRBV7-9 and J usage is TRBJ2-1; maybe TRBD2 (5 bases). Trimming removed 1 base from V and 0 bases from J, with 7 bases in between. Germline CDR1 and CDR2: SEHNR and FQNEAQ (reference sequence). The CDR3 has 15 amino acids. DNA of the CDR3: TGTGCCAGCAGCTTAGTCGGAGGCTCCTACAATGAGCAGTTCTTC. Its translation is CASSLVGGSYNEQFF.

The genes are TRBV4-1 and TRBJ1-2; D gene ambiguous. This CDR3 has 13 residues. Germline CDR1 MGHRA, CDR2 YSYEKL. Between the trimmed V and J ends, which lost 1 base and 8 bases, there was a span of 11 bases. The DNA of the CDR3 is TGCGCCAGCAGCCAAGGGAACCTAGACGGCTACACCTTC. Protein sequence: CASSQGNLDGYTF.

The gene calls are TRBV4-3 and TRBJ2-7, with D possibly matching TRBD2 (6 bases). The CDR3 runs to 13 residues. V shed 3 bases and J shed 6 bases, with 12 bases lying between them. Looked up from germline, CDR1 is LGHNA and CDR2 is YSLEER. Here the CDR3 reads CASSQATRSEQYF. Written as DNA, the CDR3 is TGCGCCAGCAGCCAGGCGACTAGAAGCGAGCAGTACTTC.

The chain has TRBV12-5 and TRBJ2-7; tentative D call: TRBD1 (6 bases). The CDR3 runs to 13 residues. With 5 bases removed from V and 2 bases from J, the gap between germline ends came to 10 bases. Germline V gives CDR1 LGHNT, CDR2 FRNRAP. The CDR3 is CASGPWGPYEQYF. CDR3 in DNA: TGTGCTAGTGGTCCCTGGGGGCCCTACGAGCAGTACTTC. The full variable domain, its missing parts supplied by reference TRBV12-5 and TRBJ2-7, is DARVTQTPRHKVTEMGQEVTMRCQPILGHNTVFWYRQTMMQGLELLAYFRNRAPLDDSGMPKDRFSAEMPDATLATLKIQPSEPRDSAVYFCASGPWGPYEQYFGPGTRLTVT.

The chain recombines TRBV6-6 with TRBJ2-5; D possibly corresponds to TRBD1 (5 bases). The CDR3 totals 13 residues. Per the germline V gene, CDR1 is MNHNY and CDR2 is SVGAGI (reference sequence). V was pared by 5 bases and J by 5 bases, with 12 bases between. In DNA form, the CDR3 reads TGTGCCAGCAGTCTTACAGGTCTGGAGACCCAGTACTTC. Its translation is CASSLTGLETQYF.

The V gene is TRBV18, the J gene TRBJ2-7; D gene unclear. V lost 3 bases and J lost 6, with 12 bases in between. The CDR3 contains 13 residues. Germline V gives CDR1 KGHSH, CDR2 LQKENI. Here the CDR3 reads CASSPTASSEQYF. DNA of the CDR3: TGTGCCAGCTCACCGACCGCGAGTAGCGAGCAGTACTTC.

This clone was found a few times. The rearrangement links TRBV21-1 to TRBJ1-6. TRBV21-1 is described as a pseudogene. The CDR3 loop spans 12 amino acids. This CDR3 is CASPTGNSPLHF. CDR3 in DNA: TGTGCCAGCCCGACCGGTAATTCACCCCTCCACTTT.

The V gene is TRBV4-3, the J gene TRBJ1-5, with a possible D match to TRBD1 (6 bases). The CDR3 length is 17 residues. Trimming took off 1 base at V and 0 bases at J, with 13 bases between the two ends. Germline loops: CDR1 LGHNA, CDR2 YSLEER. The CDR3 bases are TGCGCCAGCAGCCAAGGATGGGACACCTATAGCAATCAGCCCCAGCATTTT. As protein: CASSQGWDTYSNQPQHF.

This chain uses TRBV7-9 with TRBJ2-1; 8 positions match TRBD1. The CDR3 spans 14 residues. Germline CDR1 and CDR2: SEHNR and FQNEAQ (reference sequence). V was clipped by 5 bases and J by 7 bases; unmatched bases: 7. DNA of the CDR3: TGTGCCAGCAGCCGGGGACAGGAGCGAAATGAGCAGTTCTTC. Protein: CASSRGQERNEQFF.

The V call is TRBV4-3, the J call TRBJ2-3, with D maybe TRBD2 (5 bases). Trimming left V 0 bases short and J 14 bases short, with 15 bases between. CDR1 is LGHNA and CDR2 is YSLEER in the germline V gene. This CDR3 region has 13 residues. Here the CDR3 reads CASSQDRRLTLYF. The CDR3 region has the DNA TGCGCCAGCAGCCAAGATAGGAGGTTAACTCTGTATTTT.

The V call is TRBV5-1, the J call TRBJ2-3; D ambiguous. CDR1 is SGHRS, CDR2 YFSETQ, per germline. Trimming removed 0 bases from V and 2 bases from J, with 34 bases in between. This CDR3 contains 23 residues. The DNA of the CDR3 is TGCGCCAGCAGCTTGGTCCCAAACCGTCAAAGTCCCAGTGAGACTTCAAACACAGATACGCAGTATTTT. Its protein is CASSLVPNRQSPSETSNTDTQYF. Using reference TRBV5-1 and TRBJ2-3 for the parts outside the CDR3, the full variable domain is KAGVTQTPRYLIKTRGQQVTLSCSPISGHRSVSWYQQTPGQGLQFLFEYFSETQRNKGNFPGRFSGRQFSNSRSEMNVSTLELGDSALYLCASSLVPNRQSPSETSNTDTQYFGPGTRLTVL.

This clone was seen just once. The V and J genes are TRBV4-1 and TRBJ1-2, with 8 bases that match TRBD1. The germline gives CDR1 MGHRA, CDR2 YSYEKL. The V segment lost 1 base and the J segment 6 bases; nucleotides outside the gene matches: 10. The CDR3 extends over 16 amino acids. DNA for the CDR3: TGCGCCAGCAGCCAAGTGAAGTACAGGGGGGGTGATGGCTACACCTTC. Translating it yields CASSQVKYRGGDGYTF.

The V and J genes are TRBV5-6 and TRBJ1-2; no definite D call. CDR3 length: 13 residues. Between the trimmed V and J ends, which lost 5 bases and 8 bases, there was a span of 16 bases. The germline V gene encodes CDR1 SGHDT and CDR2 YYEEEE. The CDR3 DNA reads TGTGCCAGCAGGGAAGAGCGTTCAGCAGGCTACACCTTC. Amino acid sequence: CASREERSAGYTF.

V and J are TRBV6-5 and TRBJ1-1; 7 positions match TRBD1. CDR1 MNHEY and CDR2 SVGAGI come from the germline V gene. V lost 6 bases to trimming and J lost 0 bases; unmatched junction nucleotides: 4. The CDR3 extends over 14 amino acids. The CDR3 region has the DNA TGTGCCAGCAGCACGACAGGGCTGAACACTGAAGCTTTCTTT. Protein: CASSTTGLNTEAFF.

J is TRBJ2-7 and V is TRBV25-1; a weak D match, TRBD2 (6 bases). The CDR3 totals 13 residues. In germline, CDR1 is MGHDK, CDR2 SYGVNS. The V and J ends lost 3 bases and 2 bases respectively, with 8 bases between them. This chain's CDR3 is CASSDPGAYEQYF. CDR3 in DNA: TGTGCCAGCAGTGACCCGGGGGCCTACGAGCAGTACTTC.

The J gene is TRBJ1-5, the V gene TRBV7-8; no clear D. Trimming took off 1 base at V and 5 bases at J, with 18 bases between the two ends. CDR1 and CDR2 (germline): SGHVS, FQNEAQ. CDR3 length: 17 amino acids. The CDR3 loop reads CASSLVGLTGFYQPQHF. The CDR3 DNA follows: TGTGCCAGCAGCTTAGTTGGGCTCACGGGGTTCTATCAGCCCCAGCATTTT. Full variable domain (rest looked up from reference TRBV7-8 and TRBJ1-5): GAGVSQSPRYKVAKRGQDVALRCDPISGHVSLFWYQQALGQGPEFLTYFQNEAQLDKSGLPSDRFFAERPEGSVSTLKIQRTQQEDSAVYLCASSLVGLTGFYQPQHFGDGTRLSIL.

The chain employs TRBV4-1 and TRBJ1-5; the D is unclear. The germline V and J ends were trimmed by 0 bases and 0 bases, with 6 bases remaining between them. Germline V CDR1 and CDR2: MGHRA, YSYEKL. The CDR3 is 15 amino acids. The CDR3 sequence: CASSQDLTSNQPQHF. CDR3 coding DNA: TGCGCCAGCAGCCAAGATTTGACTAGCAATCAGCCCCAGCATTTT.

V is TRBV6-5 and J is TRBJ2-7, with D perhaps TRBD2 (5 bases). Germline loops: CDR1 MNHEY, CDR2 SVGAGI. The CDR3 runs 14 residues. Trimming took 7 bases from V and 3 from J, leaving 16 bases between them. The DNA of the CDR3 is TGTGCCAGCAAGGTTTGGAGTCGGGGCTACGAGCAGTACTTC. Its protein is CASKVWSRGYEQYF.

This clone has a single count. The chain links TRBV11-1 to TRBJ1-1; 10 bases line up with TRBD1. The CDR3 is 14 amino acids. V lost 5 bases and J lost 9; bases outside the gene matches: 9. Germline-derived CDR1 and CDR2 are SGHAT and FQDESV (reference sequence). The CDR3 region is CASSPGQGKWKAFF. The DNA for the CDR3 is TGTGCCAGCAGCCCGGGACAGGGGAAGTGGAAAGCTTTCTTT.

The gene calls are TRBV4-1 and TRBJ2-5, with no clear D. The CDR3 has 12 residues. V lost 6 bases, J lost 6 bases, and 11 bases lay in between. CDR1 is MGHRA, CDR2 YSYEKL, per germline. The CDR3 spells CASSKDAKTQYF. As DNA, the CDR3 is TGCGCCAGCAGTAAGGACGCTAAGACCCAGTACTTC.

The rearrangement joins TRBV6-5 to TRBJ2-7; D not certain. V gave up 0 bases and J gave up 2 bases, with 2 bases separating them. This CDR3 region has 12 residues. Germline V gene data show CDR1 as MNHEY and CDR2 as SVGAGI. In DNA form, the CDR3 reads TGTGCCAGCAGTTACTCTCCCTACGAGCAGTACTTC. Its translation: CASSYSPYEQYF.

This chain connects TRBV4-3 to TRBJ2-3; D is possibly TRBD1 or TRBD2 (6 bases each). The CDR3 runs to 18 residues. The germline gives CDR1 LGHNA, CDR2 YSLEER. The V end lost 0 bases, the J end lost 0 bases, and 16 bases lay between the germline ends. The CDR3 protein is CASSQDRSGAGSTDTQYF. In DNA, the CDR3 is TGCGCCAGCAGCCAAGATCGATCGGGGGCGGGGAGCACAGATACGCAGTATTTT.

The gene calls are TRBV30 and TRBJ2-1, with no clear D. The CDR3 is 15 residues long. V was shortened by 0 bases and J by 7 bases, with 16 bases between the two germline ends. Germline-derived CDR1 and CDR2 are GTSNPN and SVGIG (reference sequence). CDR3 sequence: CAWSVTRYPPNEQFF. The CDR3 DNA sequence: TGTGCCTGGAGTGTAACGCGGTATCCCCCAAATGAGCAGTTCTTC. Supplemented by reference TRBV30 and TRBJ2-1, the full variable domain reads SQTIHQWPATLVQPVGSPLSLECTVEGTSNPNLYWYRQAAGRGLQLLFYSVGIGQISSEVPQNLSASRPQDRQFILSSKKLLLSDSGFYLCAWSVTRYPPNEQFFGPGTRLTVL.

The chain combines TRBV6-5 with TRBJ1-1; weak D call: TRBD1 (6 bases). Between the trimmed V and J ends, which lost 7 bases and 3 bases, there was a span of 12 bases. CDR1 is MNHEY, CDR2 SVGAGI, per germline. The CDR3 loop spans 13 amino acids. This chain's CDR3 is CASKRGGDTEAFF. The CDR3 DNA reads as TGTGCCAGCAAAAGAGGGGGTGACACTGAAGCTTTCTTT.

The chain links TRBV28 to TRBJ2-3; 9 nucleotides line up with TRBD1. The CDR3 covers 14 residues. Germline-derived CDR1 and CDR2 are MDHEN and SYDVKM. The ends lost 6 bases at V and 6 bases at J; junction bases unmatched: 7. CDR3 in DNA: TGTGCCAGCAGCCCCGACAGGGGGAGGGATACGCAGTATTTT. Translation gives CASSPDRGRDTQYF. Complete variable domain (other parts from reference TRBV28 and TRBJ2-3): DVKVTQSSRYLVKRTGEKVFLECVQDMDHENMFWYRQDPGLGLRLIYFSYDVKMKEKGDIPEGYSVSREKKERFSLILESASTNQTSMYLCASSPDRGRDTQYFGPGTRLTVL.

This clone was seen a single time. This rearrangement joins TRBV9 to TRBJ2-2; no clear D gene. V was cut by 3 bases and J by 5 bases, with 11 bases left in between. Germline V gives CDR1 SGDLS, CDR2 YYNGEE. The CDR3 runs 14 residues. The CDR3 nucleotides are TGTGCCAGCAGCGCCCGACTGCAAACCGGGGAGCTGTTTTTT. Protein sequence: CASSARLQTGELFF.

The J gene is TRBJ2-7, the V gene TRBV7-6; D gene ambiguous. The CDR3 contains 14 residues. The V gene's germline CDR1 is SGHVS and CDR2 FNYEAQ. The germline V and J ends were trimmed by 5 bases and 5 bases, with 16 bases remaining between them. CDR3 bases: TGTGCCAGCAGCCCTGGGATACTAAAGGACGAGCAGTACTTC. Translated: CASSPGILKDEQYF.

V usage is TRBV7-9 and J usage is TRBJ2-7; no clear D gene. V shed 5 bases and J shed 3 bases, with 11 bases lying between them. Germline V lookup: CDR1 SEHNR, CDR2 FQNEAQ (reference sequence). The CDR3 consists of 13 residues. The CDR3 nucleotides are TGTGCCAGCAGCGCGTACGTTGACTACGAGCAGTACTTC. Translated: CASSAYVDYEQYF.